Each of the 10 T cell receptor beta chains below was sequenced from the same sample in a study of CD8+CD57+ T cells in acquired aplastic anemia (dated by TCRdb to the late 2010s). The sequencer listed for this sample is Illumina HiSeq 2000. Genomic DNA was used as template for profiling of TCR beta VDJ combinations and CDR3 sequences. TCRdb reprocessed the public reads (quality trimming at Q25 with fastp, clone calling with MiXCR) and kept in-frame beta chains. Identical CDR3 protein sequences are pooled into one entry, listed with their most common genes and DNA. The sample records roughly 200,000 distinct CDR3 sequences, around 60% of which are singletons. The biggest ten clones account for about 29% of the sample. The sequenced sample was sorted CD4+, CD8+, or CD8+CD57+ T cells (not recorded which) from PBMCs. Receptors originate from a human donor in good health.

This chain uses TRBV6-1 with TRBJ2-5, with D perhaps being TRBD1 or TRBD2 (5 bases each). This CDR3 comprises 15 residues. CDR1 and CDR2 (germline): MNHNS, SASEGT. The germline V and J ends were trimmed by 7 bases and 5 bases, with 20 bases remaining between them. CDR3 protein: CASKPRDQWGETQYF. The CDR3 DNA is TGTGCCAGCAAACCCCGGGACCAATGGGGGGAGACCCAGTACTTC.

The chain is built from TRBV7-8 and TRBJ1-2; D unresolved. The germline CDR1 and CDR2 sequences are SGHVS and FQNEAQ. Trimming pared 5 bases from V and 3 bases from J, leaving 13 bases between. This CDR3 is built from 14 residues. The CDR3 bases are TGTGCCAGCAGCGTGGCGAGGGCGGACTATGGCTACACCTTC. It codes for CASSVARADYGYTF.

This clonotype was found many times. CDR3 DNA sequence: TGTGCCAGCAGCTCCCCGGGACAAGTCTACGAGCAGTACTTC. Amino acid sequence: CASSSPGQVYEQYF. The rearrangement joins TRBV7-9 to TRBJ2-7; a possible D gene is TRBD1 (6 bases). Germline assignment: CDR1 SEHNR and CDR2 FQNEAQ (reference sequence). V dropped 4 bases and J dropped 3 bases, with 13 bases sitting between them. CDR3 length: 14 residues.

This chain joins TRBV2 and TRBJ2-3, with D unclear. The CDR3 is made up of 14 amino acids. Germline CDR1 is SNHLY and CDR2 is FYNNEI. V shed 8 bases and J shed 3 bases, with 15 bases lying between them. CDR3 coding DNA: TGTGCCAGCGGAACCATCGATCGGACAGATACGCAGTATTTT. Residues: CASGTIDRTDTQYF.

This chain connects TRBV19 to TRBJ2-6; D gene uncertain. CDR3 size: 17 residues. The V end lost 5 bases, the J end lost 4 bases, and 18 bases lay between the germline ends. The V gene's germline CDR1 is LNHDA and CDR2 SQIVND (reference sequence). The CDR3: CASSPPPVLGGANVLTF. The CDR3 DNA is TGTGCCAGTAGTCCTCCCCCGGTATTGGGAGGGGCCAACGTCCTGACTTTC.

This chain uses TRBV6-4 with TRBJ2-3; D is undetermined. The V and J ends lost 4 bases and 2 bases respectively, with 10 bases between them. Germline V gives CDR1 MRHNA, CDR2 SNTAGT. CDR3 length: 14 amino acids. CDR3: CASSAKPDTDTQYF. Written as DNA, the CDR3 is TGTGCCAGCAGTGCCAAACCGGACACAGATACGCAGTATTTT.

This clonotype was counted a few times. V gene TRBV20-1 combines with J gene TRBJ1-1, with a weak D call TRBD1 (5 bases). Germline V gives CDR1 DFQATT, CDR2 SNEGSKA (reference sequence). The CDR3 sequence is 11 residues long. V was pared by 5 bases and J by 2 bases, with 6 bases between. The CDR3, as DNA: TGCAGTGCTGGACAAAACACTGAAGCTTTCTTT. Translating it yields CSAGQNTEAFF.

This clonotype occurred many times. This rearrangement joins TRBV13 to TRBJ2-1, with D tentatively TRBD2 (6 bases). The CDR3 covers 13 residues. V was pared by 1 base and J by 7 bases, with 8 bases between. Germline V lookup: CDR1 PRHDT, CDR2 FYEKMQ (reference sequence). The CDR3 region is CASSLESGNEQFF. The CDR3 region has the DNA TGTGCCAGCAGCTTAGAAAGCGGGAATGAGCAGTTCTTC.

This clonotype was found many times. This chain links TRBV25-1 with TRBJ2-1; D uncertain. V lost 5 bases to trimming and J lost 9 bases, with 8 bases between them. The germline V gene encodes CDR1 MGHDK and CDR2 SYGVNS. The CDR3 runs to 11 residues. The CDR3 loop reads CASSFGGEQFF. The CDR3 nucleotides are TGTGCCAGCAGTTTTGGCGGTGAGCAGTTCTTC.

Here the CDR3 DNA reads TGTGCCAGCAGTAGGGGGACAGACCTCCACTTT. It encodes CASSRGTDLHF. J is TRBJ1-6 and V is TRBV12-3 or TRBV12-4; 7 nucleotides align to TRBD1. The trim removed 5 bases at V and 15 bases at J, leaving 4 bases unmatched. CDR3 length: 11 amino acids.